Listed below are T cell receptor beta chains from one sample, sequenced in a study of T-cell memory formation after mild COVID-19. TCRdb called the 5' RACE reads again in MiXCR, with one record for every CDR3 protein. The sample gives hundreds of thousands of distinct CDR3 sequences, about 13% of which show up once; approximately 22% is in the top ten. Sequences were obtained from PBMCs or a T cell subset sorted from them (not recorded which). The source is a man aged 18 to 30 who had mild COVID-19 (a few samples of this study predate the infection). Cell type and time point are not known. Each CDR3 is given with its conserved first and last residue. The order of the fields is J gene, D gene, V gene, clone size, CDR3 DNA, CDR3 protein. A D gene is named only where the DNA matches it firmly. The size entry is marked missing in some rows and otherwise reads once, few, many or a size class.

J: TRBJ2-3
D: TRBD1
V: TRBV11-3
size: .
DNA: TGTGCCAGCAGCTTAGGGGAGACAGGGGCAGAGACGCAGTATTTT
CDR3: CASSLGETGAETQYF

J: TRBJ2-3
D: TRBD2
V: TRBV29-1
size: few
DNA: TGCAGCGTTGAAACTAGCGGTAGCACAGATACGCAGTATTTT
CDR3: CSVETSGSTDTQYF

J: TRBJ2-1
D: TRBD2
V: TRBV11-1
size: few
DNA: TGTGCCAGCAGCTTGCCCCGAGATCTAGCGGGGGTTGGGAATGAGCAGTTCTTC
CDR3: CASSLPRDLAGVGNEQFF

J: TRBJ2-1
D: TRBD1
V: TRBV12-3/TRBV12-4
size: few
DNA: TGTGCCAGCAGTTGGCGACAGGGGGCCTATGAGCAGTTCTTC
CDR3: CASSWRQGAYEQFF

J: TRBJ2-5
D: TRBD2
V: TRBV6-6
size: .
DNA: TGTGCCAGCAACCCTAGGGGAGCGGGGGGGGCCAAGACCCAGTACTTC
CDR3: CASNPRGAGGAKTQYF

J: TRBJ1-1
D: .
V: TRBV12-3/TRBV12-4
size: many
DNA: TGTGCCAGCAGTTTTGGTTCCGGGGTGAACACTGAAGCTTTCTTT
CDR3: CASSFGSGVNTEAFF

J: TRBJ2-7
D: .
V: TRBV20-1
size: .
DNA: TGCAGTGCTTCGAGGGGGGGGCAGTACTTC
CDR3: CSASRGGQYF

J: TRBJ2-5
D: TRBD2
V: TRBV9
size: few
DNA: TGTGCCAGCAGCGTAGACCTAGCGGGGTGGGAGACCCAGTACTTC
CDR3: CASSVDLAGWETQYF

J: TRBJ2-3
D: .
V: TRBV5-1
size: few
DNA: TGCGCCAGCAGCATTAGCAGCCCTAGCACAGATACGCAGTATTTT
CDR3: CASSISSPSTDTQYF

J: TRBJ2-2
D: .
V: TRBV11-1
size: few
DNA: TGTGCCAGCAGTCCCCACTCAGGCCAGCAACCCGGGGAGCTGTTTTTT
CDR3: CASSPHSGQQPGELFF

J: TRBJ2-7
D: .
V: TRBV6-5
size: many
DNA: TGTGCCAGCAGTTACTCGCCCCGGACGGTGGTTACGGAGCAGTACTTC
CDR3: CASSYSPRTVVTEQYF

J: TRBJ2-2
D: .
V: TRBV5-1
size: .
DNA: TGCGCCAGCAGCTTTTTCCCGGGACAAAACACCGGGGAGCTGTTTTTT
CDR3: CASSFFPGQNTGELFF

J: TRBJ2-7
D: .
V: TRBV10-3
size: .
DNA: TGTGCCATCAGTGACGCAGTCCTAGGGGTTCGGCCCTACGAGCAGTACTTC
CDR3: CAISDAVLGVRPYEQYF

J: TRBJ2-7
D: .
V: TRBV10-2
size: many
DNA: TGCGCCAGCACCGTCGACCCCGCCTACGAGCAGTACTTC
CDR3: CASTVDPAYEQYF

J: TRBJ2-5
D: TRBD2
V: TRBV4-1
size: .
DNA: TGCGCCAGCAGCCGGGAACCAACTAGCGGGGTCCAAGAGACCCAGTACTTC
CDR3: CASSREPTSGVQETQYF

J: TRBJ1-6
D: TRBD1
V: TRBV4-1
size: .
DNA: TGCGCCAGCAGCCAAGATGGGGACAGGGCGGATAATTCACCCCTCCACTTT
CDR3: CASSQDGDRADNSPLHF

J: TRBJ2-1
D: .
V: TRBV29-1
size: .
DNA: TGCAGCGTAAGAAGCTCCTACAATGAGCAGTTCTTC
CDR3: CSVRSSYNEQFF

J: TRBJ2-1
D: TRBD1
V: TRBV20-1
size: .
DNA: TGCAGTGCTACCCCCGTAGGACAGGGAGGACATGAGCAGTTCTTC
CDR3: CSATPVGQGGHEQFF

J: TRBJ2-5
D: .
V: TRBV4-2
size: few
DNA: TGTGCCAGCAGCCAAGGGGCAGGCACTCAAGAGACCCAGTACTTC
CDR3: CASSQGAGTQETQYF

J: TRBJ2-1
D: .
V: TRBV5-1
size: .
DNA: TGCGCCAGCAGCTCAGGGACAACATTAAATGAGCAGTTCTTC
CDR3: CASSSGTTLNEQFF

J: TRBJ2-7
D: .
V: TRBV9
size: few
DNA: TGTGCCAGCAGCACCGACCCCGGGTCCTCCTACGAGCAGTACTTC
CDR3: CASSTDPGSSYEQYF

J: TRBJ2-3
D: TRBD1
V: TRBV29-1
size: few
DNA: TGCAGCGTTGAACGAGACAGGGCGACAGATACGCAGTATTTT
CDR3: CSVERDRATDTQYF

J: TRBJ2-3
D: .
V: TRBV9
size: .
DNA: TGTGCCAGCAGCGAGGGGTATAGGGATACGCAGTATTTT
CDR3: CASSEGYRDTQYF

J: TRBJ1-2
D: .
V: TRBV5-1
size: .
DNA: TGCGCCAGCAGCTTGGAAGCTCTCGGGAACTATGGCTACACCTTC
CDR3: CASSLEALGNYGYTF

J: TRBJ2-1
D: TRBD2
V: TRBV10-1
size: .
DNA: TGCGCCAGCAGTCCTAGCGGGGGGGCACGACTGATGAGCAATGAGCAGTTCTTC
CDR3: CASSPSGGARLMSNEQFF

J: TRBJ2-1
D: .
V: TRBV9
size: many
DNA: TGTGCCAGCAGCGTAGGTGCAGGGAGCAATGAGCAGTTCTTC
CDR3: CASSVGAGSNEQFF

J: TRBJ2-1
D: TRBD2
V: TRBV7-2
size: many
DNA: TGTGCCAGCAGCAGTCTACCTGCGGGGGGGGGCAATGAGCAGTTCTTC
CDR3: CASSSLPAGGGNEQFF

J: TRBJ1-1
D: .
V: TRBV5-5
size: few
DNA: TGTGCCAGCATCCCGAGGCCATCAGGGACTGAAGCTTTCTTT
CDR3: CASIPRPSGTEAFF

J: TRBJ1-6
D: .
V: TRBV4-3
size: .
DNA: TGCGCCAGCAGCCAAGAGCCGGCAGGCGTAAATTCACCCCTCCACTTT
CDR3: CASSQEPAGVNSPLHF

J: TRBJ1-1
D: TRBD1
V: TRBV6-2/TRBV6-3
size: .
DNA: TGTGCCAGCAGTTACCCCCCGGACAGGGCTCGAGACACTGAAGCTTTCTTT
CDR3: CASSYPPDRARDTEAFF

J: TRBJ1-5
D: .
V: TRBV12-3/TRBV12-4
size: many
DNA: TGTGCCAGCAGTCCCTCTTGGAGCAATCAGCCCCAGCATTTT
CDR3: CASSPSWSNQPQHF

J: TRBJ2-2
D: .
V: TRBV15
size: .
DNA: TGTGCCACCCAAGTTACAGGGAACACCGGGGAGCTGTTTTTT
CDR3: CATQVTGNTGELFF

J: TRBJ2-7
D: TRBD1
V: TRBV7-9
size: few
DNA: TGTGCCAGCAGCCCAAAGACAGGGGGCGCGAAAGAGCAGTACTTC
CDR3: CASSPKTGGAKEQYF

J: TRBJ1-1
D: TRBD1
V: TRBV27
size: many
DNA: TGTGCCAGCAGTTTTATTGTCGGCAGGGGGCGTTGGGAAGCTTTCTTT
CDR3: CASSFIVGRGRWEAFF

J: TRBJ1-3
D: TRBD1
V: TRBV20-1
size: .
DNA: TGCAGTGCTAGAGGGGGACAGGGGAGAAACACCATATATTTT
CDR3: CSARGGQGRNTIYF

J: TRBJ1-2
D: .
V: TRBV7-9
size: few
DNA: TGTGCCAGCAGCTTAGTGTCGCAGGGGTATGGCTACACCTTC
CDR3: CASSLVSQGYGYTF

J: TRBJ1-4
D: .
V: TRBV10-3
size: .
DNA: TGTGCCATCAAGCCTCCCCCCTCCCCCGAACAGGGAGGACTGTTTTTT
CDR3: CAIKPPPSPEQGGLFF

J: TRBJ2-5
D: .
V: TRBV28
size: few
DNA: TGTGCCAGCGGCGACTTACAAGAGACCCAGTACTTC
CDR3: CASGDLQETQYF

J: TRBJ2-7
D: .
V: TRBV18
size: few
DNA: TGTGCCAGCTCATACTCAGCCTACGAGCAGTACTTC
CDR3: CASSYSAYEQYF

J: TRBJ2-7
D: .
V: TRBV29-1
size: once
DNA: TGCAGCGTCGGCAGGGCCAACGAGCAGTACTTC
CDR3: CSVGRANEQYF

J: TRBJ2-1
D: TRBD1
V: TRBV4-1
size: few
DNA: TGCGCCAGCAGCCAAGTCACAGGGGGCAATGAGCAGTTCTTC
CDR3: CASSQVTGGNEQFF

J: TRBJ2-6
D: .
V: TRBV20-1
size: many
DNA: TGCAGTGCTTCTCCACCGGGTCTCACTGGGGCCAACGTCCTGACTTTC
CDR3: CSASPPGLTGANVLTF

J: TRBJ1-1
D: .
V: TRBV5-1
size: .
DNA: TGCGCCACCCACGCTCGGGGGGGACTAGGAGTCGGGGCTTTCTTT
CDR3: CATHARGGLGVGAFF

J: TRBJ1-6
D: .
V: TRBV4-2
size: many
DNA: TGTGCCAGCAGCCAAGATCCCTCCCGTGCGGGGAATTCACCCCTCCACTTT
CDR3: CASSQDPSRAGNSPLHF